This T cell receptor beta chain was identified in a study of cytomegalovirus exposure and HLA in healthy donors. There are 14 residues in the CDR3. Germline V lookup: CDR1 SGHTA, CDR2 FQGTGA. V shed 5 bases, J shed 4 bases, and the junction held 6 bases outside the gene matches. The primer mix had 60 Vbeta and 13 Jbeta primers. Produced via immunoSEQ multiplex PCR; TCRdb's table is partial and in-frame only. Of roughly 180,000 clones listed, approximately 85% are singletons. This chain links TRBV7-3 with TRBJ1-2; 8 bases line up with TRBD1. The clonotype comes from a man between 18 and 35 years old in good health and CMV-seropositive. The specimen sequenced was PBMCs. The CDR3 sequence: CASSTGQGGYGYTF. CDR3 sequence (DNA): TGTGCCAGCAGCACTGGACAGGGAGGCTATGGCTACACCTTC.